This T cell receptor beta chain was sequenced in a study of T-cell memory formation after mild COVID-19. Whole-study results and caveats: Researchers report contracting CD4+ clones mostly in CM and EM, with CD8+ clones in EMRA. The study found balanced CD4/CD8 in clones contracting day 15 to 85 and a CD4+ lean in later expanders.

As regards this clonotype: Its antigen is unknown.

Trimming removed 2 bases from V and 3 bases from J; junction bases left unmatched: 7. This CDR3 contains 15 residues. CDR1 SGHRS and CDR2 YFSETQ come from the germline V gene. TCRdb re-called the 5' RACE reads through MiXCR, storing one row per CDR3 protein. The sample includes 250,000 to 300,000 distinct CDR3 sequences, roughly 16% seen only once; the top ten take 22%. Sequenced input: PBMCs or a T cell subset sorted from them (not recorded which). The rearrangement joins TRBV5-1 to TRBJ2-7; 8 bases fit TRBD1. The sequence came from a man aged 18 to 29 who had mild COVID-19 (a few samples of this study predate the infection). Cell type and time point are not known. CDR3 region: CASSLNTGGIYEQYF. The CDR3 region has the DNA TGCGCCAGCAGCTTAAACACAGGGGGGATCTACGAGCAGTACTTC.